The 28 T cell receptor beta chains below were found in one sample sequenced in a study of T cells in narcolepsy. Generated by immunoSEQ multiplex PCR, the TCRdb table keeps only in-frame clones and is missing some. The sample records fewer than 35,000 clones, 78% being singletons. The specimen sequenced was CD45RA- memory CD4+ T cells from PBMCs. Receptors originate from a human donor with narcolepsy.

This chain uses TRBV6-5 with TRBJ2-7; 7 nucleotides agree with TRBD1. The V and J ends lost 2 bases and 6 bases, in that order; junction bases with no gene match: 7. Germline V gives CDR1 MNHEY, CDR2 SVGAGI. The length of the CDR3 is 14 residues. CDR3 DNA sequence: TGTGCCAGCAGTTACACCACAGGGGTGGGCGAGCAGTACTTC. It codes for CASSYTTGVGEQYF.

The sample holds one count of this clone. The chain uses TRBV5-1 and TRBJ2-7; 8 bases are shared with TRBD1. The trim removed 3 bases at V and 2 bases at J, leaving 4 bases unmatched. This CDR3 is built from 14 residues. Germline-derived CDR1 and CDR2 are SGHRS and YFSETQ. The CDR3 spells CASSSTGGTYEQYF. CDR3 nucleotides: TGCGCCAGCAGCTCAACAGGGGGGACCTACGAGCAGTACTTC.

The chain joins TRBV9 to TRBJ2-3; no clear D gene. The germline CDR1 and CDR2 sequences are SGDLS and YYNGEE. Deletions cut 3 bases from V and 2 bases from J, with 7 bases between. CDR3 length: 13 amino acids. CDR3 region: CASSAGTTDTQYF. The CDR3, as DNA: TGTGCCAGCAGCGCAGGCACCACAGATACGCAGTATTTT.

The chain recombines TRBV5-4 with TRBJ2-5; 8 positions agree with TRBD1. The J segment lost 4 bases and the V segment lost 4 bases, leaving 6 bases of the junction unmatched. This CDR3 contains 14 residues. The germline gives CDR1 SGHNT, CDR2 YYREEE (reference sequence). The CDR3 nucleotides are TGTGCCAGCAGCCCCGGACAGGGAGGAGAGACCCAGTACTTC. Residues: CASSPGQGGETQYF.

This clone occurred once. CDR3 amino acids: CAITGDRGFGNTIYF. The DNA of the CDR3 is TGTGCCATCACGGGTGACAGGGGGTTTGGAAACACCATATATTTT. The V call is TRBV10-3, the J call TRBJ1-3, with 9 bases fitting TRBD1. The CDR3 length is 15 residues. The germline CDR1 and CDR2 sequences are ENHRY and SYGVKD. The V and J ends lost 7 bases and 3 bases, in that order; junction bases with no gene match: 7.

The chain has TRBV29-1 and TRBJ2-5; D is ambiguous. This CDR3 is built from 11 residues. Trimming stripped 3 bases from V and 10 bases from J, with 12 bases between. The V gene's germline CDR1 is SQVTM and CDR2 ANQGSEA. The CDR3 region is CSVEVTDNQYF. CDR3 DNA: TGCAGCGTTGAGGTAACAGATAACCAGTACTTC.

The chain employs TRBV19 and TRBJ2-7, with 8 positions matching TRBD1. The trim removed 5 bases at V and 2 bases at J, leaving 8 bases unmatched. The length of the CDR3 is 15 residues. Germline V gene lookup returns CDR1 LNHDA and CDR2 SQIVND (reference sequence). CDR3 amino acids: CASSLRTGQTYEQYF. The CDR3 coding sequence is TGTGCCAGTAGTTTGAGGACAGGGCAAACCTACGAGCAGTACTTC.

The chain uses TRBV6-4 and TRBJ1-5, with TRBD1 as a possible D gene (5 bases). V lost 5 bases, J lost 7 bases, and 15 bases lay in between. This CDR3 has 14 amino acids. Germline V gives CDR1 MRHNA, CDR2 SNTAGT. The CDR3: CASSKDPGVQPQHF. Written as DNA, the CDR3 is TGTGCCAGCAGTAAAGACCCGGGGGTGCAGCCCCAGCATTTT.

V usage is TRBV2 and J usage is TRBJ2-3; D is undetermined. The V end was cut by 3 bases, the J end by 0 bases, with 13 bases between. There are 16 residues in the CDR3. From germline, CDR1 is SNHLY and CDR2 FYNNEI. DNA of the CDR3: TGTGCCAGCAGTGATGGCCGGTTACCTAGCACAGATACGCAGTATTTT. Translating it yields CASSDGRLPSTDTQYF.

The J gene is TRBJ2-5, the V gene TRBV7-3, with D perhaps TRBD1 (5 bases). The CDR3 contains 13 residues. In germline, CDR1 is SGHTA, CDR2 FQGTGA. Between the trimmed V and J ends, which lost 5 bases and 5 bases, there was a span of 12 bases. CDR3 bases: TGTGCCAGCAGCCAGGCATCAGGGGAGACCCAGTACTTC. This codes for CASSQASGETQYF.

The CDR3 bases are TGTGCCAGCTCTGGGACTGGCCCACGAGATACGCAGTATTTT. Protein sequence: CASSGTGPRDTQYF. This chain uses TRBV6-6 with TRBJ2-3; D possibly corresponds to TRBD2 (6 bases). Looked up from germline, CDR1 is MNHNY and CDR2 is SVGAGI (reference sequence). The CDR3 is 14 amino acids. Between the trimmed V and J ends, which lost 8 bases and 5 bases, there was a span of 17 bases.

The gene calls are TRBV7-8 and TRBJ2-6, with TRBD1 matching over 10 bases. Per the germline V gene, CDR1 is SGHVS and CDR2 is FQNEAQ. CDR3 length: 18 residues. The V and J ends lost 6 bases and 0 bases, in that order; junction bases with no gene match: 8. The CDR3, as DNA: TGTGCCAGCAGTCCCAGGGACAGGGGCCTCTCTGGGGCCAACGTCCTGACTTTC. Amino acid sequence: CASSPRDRGLSGANVLTF.

The chain couples TRBV19 to TRBJ2-1; tentative D call: TRBD1 (5 bases). Germline CDR1 LNHDA, CDR2 SQIVND (reference sequence). The V and J ends lost 5 bases and 0 bases respectively, with 8 bases between them. CDR3 size: 14 residues. The CDR3 coding sequence is TGTGCCAGTAGTCGACAGAACTCCTACAATGAGCAGTTCTTC. Its protein product is CASSRQNSYNEQFF. The full variable domain, completed using reference TRBV19 and TRBJ2-1, is DGGITQSPKYLFRKEGQNVTLSCEQNLNHDAMYWYRQDPGQGLRLIYYSQIVNDFQKGDIAEGYSVSREKKESFPLTVTSAQKNPTAFYLCASSRQNSYNEQFFGPGTRLTVL.

CDR3 sequence (DNA): TGCGCCAGCAGCAGCCGGGTCTCGTCGGGCGGGGAGCTGTTTTTT. Its protein is CASSSRVSSGGELFF. The chain links TRBV5-1 to TRBJ2-2, with D unclear. Germline loops: CDR1 SGHRS, CDR2 YFSETQ. This CDR3 region has 15 residues. Trimming took 4 bases from V and 7 from J, leaving 17 bases between them.

The rearrangement uses TRBV27 and TRBJ2-7; 8 positions match TRBD1. V was clipped by 8 bases and J by 2 bases; unmatched bases: 5. This CDR3 has 13 residues. Germline loops: CDR1 MNHEY, CDR2 SMNVEV (reference sequence). In nucleotides, the CDR3 is TGTGCCAGCCGGACAGGGACCACCTACGAGCAGTACTTC. Protein product: CASRTGTTYEQYF.

This chain uses TRBV11-2 with TRBJ2-7, with 7 bases identical to TRBD2. This CDR3 is 14 amino acids long. Trimming took 5 bases from V and 1 from J; bases not matched to a gene: 5. Germline V gene sequence: CDR1 SGHAT, CDR2 FQNNGV. The CDR3 nucleotides read TGTGCCAGCAGCCGGGGGGACTCGTCCTACGAGCAGTACTTC. It codes for CASSRGDSSYEQYF.

The chain uses TRBV19 and TRBJ2-2; D perhaps matches TRBD1 (6 bases). V shed 5 bases and J shed 7 bases, with 20 bases lying between them. The CDR3 has 16 amino acids. Germline-derived CDR1 and CDR2 are LNHDA and SQIVND (reference sequence). The CDR3 region has the DNA TGTGCCAGTAGTCTGTACGGAACAGGGCAAGACGGGGAGCTGTTTTTT. This gives the protein CASSLYGTGQDGELFF.

The chain is built from TRBV6-4 and TRBJ1-1, with no clear D. This CDR3 is 19 amino acids long. Germline V gene sequence: CDR1 MRHNA, CDR2 SNTAGT. The ends were cut back, 1 base at V and 8 bases at J, with 29 bases in the middle. CDR3 sequence: CASSDLAETTQVQVLEAFF. In nucleotides, the CDR3 is TGTGCCAGCAGTGACTTGGCAGAAACAACCCAGGTTCAAGTGCTGGAAGCTTTCTTT.

The chain is built from TRBV7-9 and TRBJ2-1; D ambiguous. Trimming took 1 base from V and 6 from J, leaving 13 bases between them. The CDR3 is 15 amino acids. Germline V gene lookup returns CDR1 SEHNR and CDR2 FQNEAQ (reference sequence). The CDR3 sequence: CASSLVRSRRNEQFF. The CDR3 DNA is TGTGCCAGCAGCTTAGTACGTAGCAGGCGCAATGAGCAGTTCTTC.

In this sample, this clone turned up a few times. V gene TRBV7-9 combines with J gene TRBJ1-1; D gene unclear. CDR1 is SEHNR and CDR2 is FQNEAQ in the germline V gene (reference sequence). V gave up 0 bases and J gave up 11 bases, with 7 bases separating them. This CDR3 contains 11 residues. CDR3 region: CASSLAGSAFF. In DNA form, the CDR3 reads TGTGCCAGCAGCTTAGCAGGGTCGGCTTTCTTT.

This chain links TRBV15 with TRBJ2-5, with TRBD2 matching 10 bases. The CDR3 is made up of 16 amino acids. Looked up from germline, CDR1 is LNHNV and CDR2 is YYDKDF (reference sequence). Germline trimming cut 4 bases from V and 3 bases from J; bases unmatched to any gene: 8. CDR3 protein: CATSIGWLAGEETQYF. The CDR3 DNA reads as TGTGCCACCAGCATAGGATGGCTAGCGGGAGAAGAGACCCAGTACTTC.

The V call is TRBV6-6, the J call TRBJ2-3; 8 bases map to TRBD2. The V and J ends lost 6 bases and 5 bases, in that order; junction bases with no gene match: 4. This CDR3 region has 13 residues. Germline V gene lookup returns CDR1 MNHNY and CDR2 SVGAGI (reference sequence). CDR3 loop: CASRQLAGDTQYF. CDR3 DNA sequence: TGTGCCAGCAGGCAGCTAGCGGGAGATACGCAGTATTTT.

The V gene is TRBV19, the J gene TRBJ1-5; D is ambiguous. The ends were cut back, 0 bases at V and 2 bases at J, with 11 bases in the middle. Germline assignment: CDR1 LNHDA and CDR2 SQIVND (reference sequence). CDR3 size: 16 residues. The CDR3 sequence is CASSIDGSRGNQPQHF. The DNA for the CDR3 is TGTGCCAGTAGTATAGACGGCAGTCGAGGCAATCAGCCCCAGCATTTT. Together with reference TRBV19 and TRBJ1-5, the CDR3 gives the full variable domain: DGGITQSPKYLFRKEGQNVTLSCEQNLNHDAMYWYRQDPGQGLRLIYYSQIVNDFQKGDIAEGYSVSREKKESFPLTVTSAQKNPTAFYLCASSIDGSRGNQPQHFGDGTRLSIL.

The rearrangement links TRBV11-2 to TRBJ2-5, with D possibly called TRBD1 or TRBD2 (5 bases each). The V end was cut by 0 bases, the J end by 1 base, with 9 bases between. This CDR3 has 15 residues. CDR1 SGHAT and CDR2 FQNNGV come from the germline V gene. The CDR3 nucleotides are TGTGCCAGCAGCTTAGATCGGGGCAGCCAAGAGACCCAGTACTTC. Residues: CASSLDRGSQETQYF.

The chain's CDR3 is CASSPTAGGGNTDTQYF. DNA of the CDR3: TGTGCCAGCAGCCCAACCGCGGGCGGGGGCAACACAGATACGCAGTATTTT. The chain joins TRBV7-3 to TRBJ2-3; D may be TRBD2 (7 bases). The germline V gene has CDR1 SGHTA and CDR2 FQGTGA. The CDR3 covers 17 residues. V dropped 5 bases and J dropped 2 bases, with 20 bases sitting between them.

The chain joins TRBV13 to TRBJ2-7, with no clear D. The CDR3 totals 11 residues. V was cut by 5 bases and J by 2 bases, with 4 bases left in between. The germline gives CDR1 PRHDT, CDR2 FYEKMQ (reference sequence). The CDR3 reads CASSLAYEQYF. CDR3 bases: TGTGCCAGCAGCCTCGCCTACGAGCAGTACTTC.

This clone is medium-sized within its sample. The rearrangement links TRBV9 to TRBJ1-4; no firm D call. CDR3 length equals 14 residues. The V and J ends lost 2 bases and 0 bases respectively, with 5 bases between them. Germline loops: CDR1 SGDLS, CDR2 YYNGEE. The CDR3 here is CASSVRATNEKLFF. The CDR3 DNA reads as TGTGCCAGCAGCGTTAGAGCAACTAATGAAAAACTGTTTTTT. The variable domain in full, completed from reference TRBV9 and TRBJ1-4, reads DSGVTQTPKHLITATGQRVTLRCSPRSGDLSVYWYQQSLDQGLQFLIQYYNGEERAKGNILERFSAQQFPDLHSELNLSSLELGDSALYFCASSVRATNEKLFFGSGTQLSVL.

The gene calls are TRBV5-1 and TRBJ2-3, with 9 bases identical to TRBD2. V gave up 4 bases and J gave up 1 base; unmatched junction bases: 10. In germline, CDR1 is SGHRS, CDR2 YFSETQ. The CDR3 loop spans 17 amino acids. Here the CDR3 reads CASSRIPSGVGTDTQYF. The DNA of the CDR3 is TGCGCCAGCAGCCGGATCCCTAGCGGGGTGGGCACAGATACGCAGTATTTT.